One and the same sample provided the 18 T cell receptor beta chains below, sequenced in a study of vaccination and CD4 T cells after COVID-19. The treatment denotes: approximately 11-day PBMC culture with coronavirus spike peptide pools or control peptides (ViraFEST assay). According to the study, CD4+ T cells from the unexposed donor were gathered ahead of the COVID-19 pandemic (2011-2018). Antigens for these TCRs are unknown. Cultured CD4+ T cells had their DNA profiled by the Oncomine TCR Beta short-read assay. MiXCR, run by TCRdb on the PCR reads, gives a single entry per CDR3 protein. The sample contains 5,500 to 8,000 distinct CDR3 sequences, around half of which appear only once. The sequencing sample was made of CD4+ T cells from blood, cultured in vitro. These receptors were obtained from a human donor in good health.

The rearrangement links TRBV12-3 or TRBV12-4 to TRBJ1-1; a weak D match, TRBD1 (6 bases). The CDR3 spans 15 residues. Trimming shortened V by 5 bases and J by 4 bases, and 17 bases separated the two germline ends. The CDR3 protein is CASSNTGFLGTEAFF. The CDR3 DNA sequence: TGTGCCAGCAGTAACACAGGGTTCTTAGGCACTGAAGCTTTCTTT.

V is TRBV24-1 and J is TRBJ1-5; D gene uncertain. The V gene lost 3 bases and the J gene lost 4 bases, with 9 bases spanning the gap. Germline V gives CDR1 KGHDR, CDR2 SFDVKD. The CDR3 has 14 residues. CDR3 loop: CATSDPATNQPQHF. CDR3 DNA: TGTGCCACCAGTGATCCCGCAACGAATCAGCCCCAGCATTTT.

CDR3: CASSLSGVLSSYNEQFF. DNA for the CDR3: TGCGCCAGCAGCTTGAGTGGCGTATTAAGCTCCTACAATGAGCAGTTCTTC. The V gene is TRBV5-1, the J gene TRBJ2-1; D uncertain. Germline CDR1 and CDR2: SGHRS and YFSETQ. The CDR3 runs to 17 residues. Trimming removed 1 base at V and 0 bases at J, with 14 bases between. The full variable domain, in which reference TRBV5-1 and TRBJ2-1 provide the parts outside the CDR3, is KAGVTQTPRYLIKTRGQQVTLSCSPISGHRSVSWYQQTPGQGLQFLFEYFSETQRNKGNFPGRFSGRQFSNSRSEMNVSTLELGDSALYLCASSLSGVLSSYNEQFFGPGTRLTVL.

The chain is built from TRBV19 and TRBJ2-5, with TRBD1 matching 8 bases. V shed 9 bases, J shed 5 bases, and the junction held 11 bases outside the gene matches. The germline gives CDR1 LNHDA, CDR2 SQIVND (reference sequence). There are 14 residues in the CDR3. The CDR3 loop reads CASGDRGRWETQYF. CDR3 nucleotide sequence: TGTGCCAGCGGAGACAGGGGTCGTTGGGAGACCCAGTACTTC.

This clonotype was seen a handful of times. The rearrangement joins TRBV7-8 to TRBJ2-2; the match to TRBD1 covers 9 bases. CDR3 length: 17 residues. The V and J ends lost 2 bases and 4 bases, in that order; junction bases with no gene match: 8. Germline V lookup: CDR1 SGHVS, CDR2 FQNEAQ. The CDR3 nucleotides are TGTGCCAGCAGCTTAACCAACAGGGGGCGAGGCACCGGGGAGCTGTTTTTT. Amino acid sequence: CASSLTNRGRGTGELFF. The full variable domain, its missing parts supplied by reference TRBV7-8 and TRBJ2-2, is GAGVSQSPRYKVAKRGQDVALRCDPISGHVSLFWYQQALGQGPEFLTYFQNEAQLDKSGLPSDRFFAERPEGSVSTLKIQRTQQEDSAVYLCASSLTNRGRGTGELFFGEGSRLTVL.

The chain carries TRBV20-1 and TRBJ2-3, with TRBD2 identical over 13 bases. The CDR3 contains 13 residues. Germline values: CDR1 DFQATT, CDR2 SNEGSKA (reference sequence). V lost 6 bases to trimming and J lost 6 bases; unmatched junction nucleotides: 3. Here the CDR3 reads CSALTSGRDTQYF. Written as DNA, the CDR3 is TGCAGTGCCTTGACTAGCGGGAGGGATACGCAGTATTTT.

This chain connects TRBV5-5 to TRBJ1-2; D is unclear. The CDR3 is 16 residues long. Germline assignment: CDR1 SGHKS and CDR2 YYEKEE (reference sequence). Trimming pared 4 bases from V and 2 bases from J, leaving 18 bases between. Here the CDR3 DNA reads TGTGCCAGCAGCCAGTTGTGGCACGAGTCCAACTATGGCTACACCTTC. Translated, it gives CASSQLWHESNYGYTF.

The chain is built from TRBV19 and TRBJ2-3; D might be TRBD1 (5 bases). In germline, CDR1 is LNHDA, CDR2 SQIVND (reference sequence). Trimming shortened V by 7 bases and J by 2 bases, and 13 bases separated the two germline ends. The CDR3 runs to 14 residues. CDR3: CASKVKGDTDTQYF. The CDR3 coding sequence is TGTGCCAGTAAGGTGAAAGGGGACACAGATACGCAGTATTTT.

The chain joins TRBV7-6 to TRBJ2-3, with 10 bases fitting TRBD1. Trimming removed 5 bases from V and 3 bases from J; junction bases left unmatched: 11. The CDR3 contains 17 residues. Germline V gene data show CDR1 as SGHVS and CDR2 as FNYEAQ. The CDR3 loop reads CASSIDFPGQGTDTQYF. CDR3 DNA sequence: TGTGCCAGCAGCATAGATTTCCCGGGACAGGGGACAGATACGCAGTATTTT.

This rearrangement joins TRBV27 to TRBJ2-7, with a possible D match to TRBD1 (5 bases). Between the trimmed V and J ends, which lost 3 bases and 4 bases, there was a span of 13 bases. Germline loops: CDR1 MNHEY, CDR2 SMNVEV (reference sequence). The CDR3 totals 14 residues. CDR3 loop: CASSFKGLGYEQYF. The CDR3 DNA is TGTGCCAGCAGTTTTAAGGGGCTGGGGTACGAGCAGTACTTC.

The V gene is TRBV19, the J gene TRBJ2-5, with 14 nucleotides matching TRBD2. Germline loops: CDR1 LNHDA, CDR2 SQIVND (reference sequence). The CDR3 spans 15 residues. Trimming cost V 3 bases and J 3 bases; bases outside gene matches: 0. The CDR3 nucleotides read TGTGCCAGTAGTATGGGACTAGCGGGGGAAGAGACCCAGTACTTC. Translated, it gives CASSMGLAGEETQYF.

The chain uses TRBV10-2 and TRBJ2-3; no clear D. Per germline, CDR1 WSHSY and CDR2 SAAADI. The CDR3 runs 14 residues. Trimming pared 6 bases from V and 0 bases from J, leaving 10 bases between. In DNA form, the CDR3 reads TGCGCCAGCAGGGACCGGATTAGCACAGATACGCAGTATTTT. It specifies CASRDRISTDTQYF.

In this sample, this clonotype turned up a few times. The V gene is TRBV6-1, the J gene TRBJ1-5, with a tentative D call TRBD1 (6 bases). Trimming cost V 1 base and J 6 bases, with 13 bases left between them. CDR3 length equals 15 residues. From germline, CDR1 is MNHNS and CDR2 SASEGT. The CDR3 DNA reads TGTGCCAGCAGTGAAGGTCCAGGGGAAGCTCAGCCCCAGCATTTT. Translating it yields CASSEGPGEAQPQHF.

J is TRBJ1-2 and V is TRBV30; no definite D call. Looked up from germline, CDR1 is GTSNPN and CDR2 is SVGIG (reference sequence). V dropped 2 bases and J dropped 7 bases, with 8 bases sitting between them. The CDR3 covers 11 residues. CDR3 nucleotides: TGTGCCTGGAGTAAACAGTTTGGCTACACCTTC. Its translation: CAWSKQFGYTF.

The chain joins TRBV7-9 to TRBJ1-1, with 9 bases aligning to TRBD1. Germline-derived CDR1 and CDR2 are SEHNR and FQNEAQ (reference sequence). This CDR3 region has 20 residues. After removal of 1 base from V and 1 base from J, the junction contained 16 bases not matched to a gene. The CDR3 coding sequence is TGTGCCAGCAGCTTAGTTCCCCGAACAGGGGGCTACGGCAAGAACACTGAAGCTTTCTTT. Translating it yields CASSLVPRTGGYGKNTEAFF.

The chain is built from TRBV20-1 and TRBJ2-7; 13 nucleotides line up with TRBD2. This CDR3 region has 14 residues. The trim removed 5 bases at V and 5 bases at J, leaving 6 bases unmatched. The germline V gene has CDR1 DFQATT and CDR2 SNEGSKA (reference sequence). The CDR3 spells CSAFGLAGDHEQYF. The CDR3 DNA sequence: TGCAGTGCTTTCGGACTAGCGGGGGACCACGAGCAGTACTTC.

The CDR3 loop reads CASSLSGMNTEAFF. Here the CDR3 DNA reads TGTGCCAGCAGCTTGTCGGGAATGAACACTGAAGCTTTCTTT. The rearrangement links TRBV7-9 to TRBJ1-1, with D unresolved. CDR1 and CDR2 from the germline V gene are SEHNR and FQNEAQ (reference sequence). The length of the CDR3 is 14 residues. V dropped 3 bases and J dropped 0 bases, with 8 bases sitting between them.

This chain joins TRBV6-1 and TRBJ1-1; D unclear. From germline, CDR1 is MNHNS and CDR2 SASEGT. Between the trimmed V and J ends, which lost 2 bases and 13 bases, there was a span of 20 bases. The CDR3 has 14 residues. The CDR3 coding sequence is TGTGCCAGCAGTGAATCCGGCCGAGATCCCAACGGTTTCTTT. Translating it yields CASSESGRDPNGFF.